This record concerns one TCR beta chain sequence. The sample belongs to a study of blood T cell repertoires in COVID-19. TCRdb's copy holds only in-frame clones and misses some; the assay was immunoSEQ multiplex PCR. This table has about 140,000 clones, over 60% appearing once. V was clipped by 2 bases and J by 4 bases; unmatched bases: 7. The CDR3 runs 15 residues. CDR1 is SGHTA and CDR2 is FQGNSA in the germline V gene. The rearrangement joins TRBV7-2 to TRBJ1-2; 7 bases match TRBD1. Sequencing was done on a sample of PBMCs or T cells enriched from blood (not recorded which). The clonotype was recovered from a woman aged 45-65 years who had recovered from COVID-19. Here the CDR3 reads CASSLTGVMGYGYTF. CDR3 sequence (DNA): TGTGCCAGCAGCTTAACAGGGGTAATGGGCTATGGCTACACCTTC. Complete variable domain (other parts from reference TRBV7-2 and TRBJ1-2): GAGVSQSPSNKVTEKGKDVELRCDPISGHTALYWYRQSLGQGLEFLIYFQGNSAPDKSGLPSDRFSAERTGGSVSTLTIQRTQQEDSAVYLCASSLTGVMGYGYTFGSGTRLTVV.